This T cell receptor beta chain was retrieved from a study of technical replicates of blood from several donors. Trimming removed 3 bases from V and 2 bases from J; junction bases left unmatched: 18. The CDR3 runs 19 residues. CDR1 and CDR2 (germline): SGHVS, FQNEAQ. TCRdb's copy holds only in-frame clones and misses some; the assay was immunoSEQ multiplex PCR. The sample consists of approximately 11,000 clones, 94% of them appearing once. The chain is built from TRBV7-8 and TRBJ2-5; 7 bases match TRBD2. This TCR was recovered from a human donor in good health. Specimen: PBMCs. The CDR3 region has the DNA TGTGCCAGCAGCTTTAGGCCACTTTTCCAGGGAGGGAGGCAAGAGACCCAGTACTTC. It translates to CASSFRPLFQGGRQETQYF.